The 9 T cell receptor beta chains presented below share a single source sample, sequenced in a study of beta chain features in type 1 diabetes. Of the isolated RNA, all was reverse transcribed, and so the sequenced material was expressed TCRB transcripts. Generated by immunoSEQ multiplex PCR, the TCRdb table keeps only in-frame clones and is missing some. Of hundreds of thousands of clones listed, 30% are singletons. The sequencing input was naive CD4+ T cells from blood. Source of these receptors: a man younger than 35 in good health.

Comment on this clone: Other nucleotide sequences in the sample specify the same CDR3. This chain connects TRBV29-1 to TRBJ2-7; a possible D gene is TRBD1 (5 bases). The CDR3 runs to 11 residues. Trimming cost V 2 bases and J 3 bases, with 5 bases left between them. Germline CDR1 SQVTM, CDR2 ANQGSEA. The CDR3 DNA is TGCAGCGTTGAACAGGGCTACGAGCAGTACTTC. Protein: CSVEQGYEQYF.

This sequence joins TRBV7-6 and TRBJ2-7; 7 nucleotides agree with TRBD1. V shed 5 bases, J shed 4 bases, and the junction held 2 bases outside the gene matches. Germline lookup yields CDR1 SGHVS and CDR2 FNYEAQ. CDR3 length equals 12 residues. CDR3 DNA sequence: TGTGCCAGCAGCGCACAGGGGTACGAGCAGTACTTC. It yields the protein CASSAQGYEQYF. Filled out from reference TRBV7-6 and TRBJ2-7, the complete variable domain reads GAGVSQSPRYKVTKRGQDVALRCDPISGHVSLYWYRQALGQGPEFLTYFNYEAQQDKSGLPNDRFSAERPEGSISTLTIQRTEQRDSAMYRCASSAQGYEQYFGPGTRLTVT.

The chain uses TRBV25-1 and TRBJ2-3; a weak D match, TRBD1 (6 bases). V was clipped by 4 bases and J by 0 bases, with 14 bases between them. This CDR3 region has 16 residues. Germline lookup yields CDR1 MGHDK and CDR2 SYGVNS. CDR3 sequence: CASSAIRTASTDTQYF. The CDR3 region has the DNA TGTGCCAGCAGTGCTATCAGGACAGCTAGCACAGATACGCAGTATTTT. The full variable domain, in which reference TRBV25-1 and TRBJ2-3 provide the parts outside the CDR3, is EADIYQTPRYLVIGTGKKITLECSQTMGHDKMYWYQQDPGMELHLIHYSYGVNSTEKGDLSSESTVSRIRTEHFPLTLESARPSHTSQYLCASSAIRTASTDTQYFGPGTRLTVL.

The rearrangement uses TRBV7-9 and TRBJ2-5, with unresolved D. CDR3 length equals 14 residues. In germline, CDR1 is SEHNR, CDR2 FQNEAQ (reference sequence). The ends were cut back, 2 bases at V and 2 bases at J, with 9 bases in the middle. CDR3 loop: CASSLMQEQETQYF. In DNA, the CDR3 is TGTGCCAGCAGCTTAATGCAGGAACAAGAGACCCAGTACTTC.

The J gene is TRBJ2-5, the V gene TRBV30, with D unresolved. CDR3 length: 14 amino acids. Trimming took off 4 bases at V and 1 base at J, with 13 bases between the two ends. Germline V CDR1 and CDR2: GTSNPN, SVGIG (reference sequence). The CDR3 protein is CAWNSQLLQETQYF. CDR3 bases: TGTGCCTGGAACTCGCAACTACTCCAAGAGACCCAGTACTTC.

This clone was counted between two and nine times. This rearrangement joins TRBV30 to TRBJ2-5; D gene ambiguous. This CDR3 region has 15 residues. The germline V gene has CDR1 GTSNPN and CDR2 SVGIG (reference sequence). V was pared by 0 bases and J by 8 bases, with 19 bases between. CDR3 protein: CAWSVGQAPGFTQYF. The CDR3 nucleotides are TGTGCCTGGAGTGTAGGCCAGGCCCCTGGGTTCACCCAGTACTTC.

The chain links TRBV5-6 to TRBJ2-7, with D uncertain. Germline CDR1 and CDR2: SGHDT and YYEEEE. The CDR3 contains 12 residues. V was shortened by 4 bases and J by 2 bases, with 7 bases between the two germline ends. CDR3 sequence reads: CASSQLTYEQYF. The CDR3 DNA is TGTGCCAGCAGCCAGTTGACCTACGAGCAGTACTTC.

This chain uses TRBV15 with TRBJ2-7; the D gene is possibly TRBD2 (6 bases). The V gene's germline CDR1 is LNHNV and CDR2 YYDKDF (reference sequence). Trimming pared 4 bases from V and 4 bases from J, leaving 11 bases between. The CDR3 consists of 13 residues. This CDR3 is CATSTTTSYEQYF. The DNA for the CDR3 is TGTGCCACCAGCACAACGACTAGTTACGAGCAGTACTTC.

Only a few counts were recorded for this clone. The CDR3 protein is CASSWGTGSYEQYF. The CDR3 coding sequence is TGTGCCAGCAGCTGGGGGACAGGCTCCTACGAGCAGTACTTC. The chain combines TRBV5-6 with TRBJ2-7, with TRBD1 matching 8 bases. This CDR3 has 14 residues. From germline, CDR1 is SGHDT and CDR2 YYEEEE. Trimming cost V 3 bases and J 0 bases; bases outside gene matches: 2.